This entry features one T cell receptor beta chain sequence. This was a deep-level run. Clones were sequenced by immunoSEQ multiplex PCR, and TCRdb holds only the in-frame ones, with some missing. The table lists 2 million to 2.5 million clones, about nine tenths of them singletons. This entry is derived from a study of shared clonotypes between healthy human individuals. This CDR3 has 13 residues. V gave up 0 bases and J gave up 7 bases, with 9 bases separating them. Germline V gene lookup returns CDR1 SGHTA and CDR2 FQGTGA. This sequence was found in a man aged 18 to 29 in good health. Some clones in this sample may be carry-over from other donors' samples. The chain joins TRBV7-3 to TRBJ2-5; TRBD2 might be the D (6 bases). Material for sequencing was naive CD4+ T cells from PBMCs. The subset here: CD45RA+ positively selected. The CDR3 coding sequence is TGTGCCAGCAGCTTAACGGAGGGGTCGACCCAGTACTTC. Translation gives CASSLTEGSTQYF.